This T cell receptor beta chain was identified during a study of cytomegalovirus exposure and HLA in healthy donors. Study results and caveats: A later analysis found most CMV-associated TCR beta chains apparently HLA-restricted. Follow-up analysis seemed to connect common viral pathogens with several of the most significant clusters identified. Earlier analysis found most TCR beta V segments productive about 90% or about 30% of the time.

Of note for this clone: Its antigen is unidentified.

Donors sampled were nominally healthy, though unrecorded immune exposures were likely. The PCR had 60 Vbeta and 13 Jbeta primers. Measured with immunoSEQ multiplex PCR; TCRdb has only the in-frame clones, and not every one. The sample has roughly 100,000 clones, about 83% seen once; the top ten hold around 5.2%. CDR3 size: 12 residues. Germline V gene data show CDR1 as SNHLY and CDR2 as FYNNEI. Trimming took off 5 bases at V and 5 bases at J, with 8 bases between the two ends. The chain has TRBV2 and TRBJ2-3, with D perhaps TRBD2 (5 bases). The sequencing sample was made of PBMCs. The clonotype originates from a woman in her late teens or twenties in good health and CMV-seropositive. CDR3 sequence: CASSPAGDTQYF. CDR3 DNA: TGTGCCAGCAGTCCGGCGGGAGATACGCAGTATTTT.